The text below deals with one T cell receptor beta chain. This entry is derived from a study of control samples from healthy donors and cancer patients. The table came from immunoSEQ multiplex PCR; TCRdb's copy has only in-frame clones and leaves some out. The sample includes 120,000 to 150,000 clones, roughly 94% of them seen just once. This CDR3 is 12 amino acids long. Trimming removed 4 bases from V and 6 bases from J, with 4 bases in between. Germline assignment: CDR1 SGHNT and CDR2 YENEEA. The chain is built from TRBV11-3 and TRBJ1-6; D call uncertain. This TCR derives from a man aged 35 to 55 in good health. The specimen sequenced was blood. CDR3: CASSSLNSPLHF. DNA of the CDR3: TGTGCCAGCAGCTCTCTTAATTCACCCCTCCACTTT.